The TCR beta chain described here comes from a study of OX40 agonist ivuxolimab in advanced cancers. In the study overall: Patients in the trial were receiving intravenous ivuxolimab every 2 weeks, at doses of 0.01 to 10 mg/kg. Hepatocellular carcinoma, melanoma, renal cell or head and neck cancer occurred in dose-escalation patients. Whole-study results and caveats: On average, CD8+ T cells showed a greater number of expanded clones than CD4+.

This table comes from immunoSEQ multiplex PCR, and its TCRdb copy is limited to in-frame clones, with some not included. Of about 80,000 clones in the sample, more than 75% were seen once. As for this clone: Its antigen is as yet unknown.

Between the trimmed V and J ends, which lost 1 base and 2 bases, there was a span of 14 bases. The CDR3 is made up of 16 amino acids. CDR1 SGHTA and CDR2 FQGTGA come from the germline V gene. Here the sequenced sample was CD4+ or CD8+ T cells sorted from blood, taken in a trial of the OX40 agonist ivuxolimab. The TCR sequence derives from an adult with an advanced solid tumor such as melanoma, head and neck, liver or kidney cancer. The gene calls are TRBV7-3 and TRBJ2-5; D may be TRBD2 (6 bases). Here the CDR3 reads CASSLNGGVSQETQYF. CDR3 sequence (DNA): TGTGCCAGCAGCTTAAATGGAGGGGTCTCGCAAGAGACCCAGTACTTC.